This TCR beta chain stems from a study of blood T cell repertoires in COVID-19. Sequencing used immunoSEQ multiplex PCR; TCRdb keeps in-frame clones, though not all of them. The table shows 90,000 to 120,000 clones, with around 64% occurring only once. Sequencing was carried out using peripheral blood. This TCR was sampled from a woman aged 40 to 55 with acute or convalescent COVID-19.

The CDR3 here is CASSQALQGSYNEQFF. DNA for the CDR3: TGCGCCAGCAGCCAAGCATTACAGGGTTCCTACAATGAGCAGTTCTTC. The V gene is TRBV4-3, the J gene TRBJ2-1; the D gene is possibly TRBD1 (6 bases). Deletions cut 1 base from V and 1 base from J, with 11 bases between. The CDR3 consists of 16 residues. From germline, CDR1 is LGHNA and CDR2 YSLEER.